The present T cell receptor (beta chain) was sequenced within a study of T cell clones after liver transplantation. Study-level information: Standard immunosuppression, with no induction, continued until 12-24 months after transplant.

The CDR3 is 14 residues long. Between the trimmed V and J ends, which lost 3 bases and 2 bases, there was a span of 7 bases. Germline V CDR1 and CDR2: SEHNR, FQNEAQ (reference sequence). The method was immunoSEQ multiplex PCR; TCRdb's version includes in-frame clones alone and lacks a portion of them. The table shows around 51,000 clones, with less than 90% occurring only once. This rearrangement joins TRBV7-9 to TRBJ1-4; no reliable D call. The sequence derives from a human patient who received a liver transplant. Some T cells may be graft donor cells. The sample consisted of CD8+ T cells from blood, taken 12 months after liver transplant. The CDR3 DNA reads TGTGCCAGCAGCTTGGGTTGGACTAATGAAAAACTGTTTTTT. Encoded protein: CASSLGWTNEKLFF. The entire variable domain, with the rest obtained from reference TRBV7-9 and TRBJ1-4, is as follows: DTGVSQNPRHKITKRGQNVTFRCDPISEHNRLYWYRQTLGQGPEFLTYFQNEAQLEKSRLLSDRFSAERPKGSFSTLEIQRTEQGDSAMYLCASSLGWTNEKLFFGSGTQLSVL.